This note documents a single T cell receptor beta chain sequence. Its antigen is still unknown. This specimen comes from a study of T cell responses to AZD1222 COVID-19 vaccine. The data were produced by immunoSEQ multiplex PCR, yet TCRdb's version contains in-frame clones alone and is incomplete. The table includes approximately 150,000 clones, roughly 91% detected once. The germline V gene has CDR1 SGHNT and CDR2 YENEEA. V was clipped by 5 bases and J by 6 bases, with 7 bases between them. There are 12 residues in the CDR3. Findings and caveats of the study: Breadth and depth of Spike-specific TCRs rose after two AZD1222 doses. Baseline seropositivity characterized only a handful of AZD1222 recipients.

The sequence was collected from an adult in good health. The material was peripheral blood, obtained on day 0 of AZD1222 vaccination. The chain combines TRBV11-3 with TRBJ2-2; D not resolved. The CDR3 bases are TGTGCCAGCAGCCCCCTTTCCGGGGAGCTGTTTTTT. It translates to CASSPLSGELFF.